The rows below give T cell receptor beta chains drawn from one sample of a study of shared clonotypes between healthy human individuals. Profiling relied on immunoSEQ multiplex PCR, and the TCRdb table lists in-frame clones only, not all of them. The sample has under 700,000 clones, roughly 95% seen once. The sample was naive CD8+ T cells sorted from blood. The receptor source for this set is a woman aged 25 to 39 in good health. CDR3s include the opening cysteine and the closing phenylalanine or tryptophan. Fields, in order: V gene, D gene, J gene, CDR3 length, CDR3 protein, CDR3 DNA. A D gene is named only where the DNA matches it firmly.

TRBV25-1	TRBD1	TRBJ2-2	16	CASSELVQGDTGELFF	TGTGCCAGCAGTGAATTGGTCCAGGGGGACACCGGGGAGCTGTTTTTT
TRBV27	TRBD1	TRBJ2-7	14	CASGPQGYIYEQYF	TGTGCCAGCGGGCCACAGGGGTACATATACGAGCAGTACTTC
TRBV19	TRBD2	TRBJ2-7	15	CASSILRGGPDEQYF	TGTGCCAGTAGTATCCTTCGGGGGGGACCCGACGAGCAGTACTTC
TRBV5-6	TRBD1	TRBJ2-7	15	CASSLDGTGSYEQYF	TGTGCCAGCAGCTTGGATGGGACAGGCTCCTACGAGCAGTACTTC
TRBV7-8	TRBD1	TRBJ2-2	16	CASSHPDRGSPGELFF	TGTGCCAGCAGCCACCCGGACAGGGGTTCTCCCGGGGAGCTGTTTTTT
TRBV19	NA	TRBJ1-1	15	CASSIGGSIVTEAFF	TGTGCCAGTAGTATAGGCGGGTCCATCGTCACTGAAGCTTTCTTT
TRBV28	TRBD2	TRBJ2-5	15	CASSFGLAGQETQYF	TGTGCCAGCAGTTTCGGACTAGCGGGACAGGAGACCCAGTACTTC
TRBV27	TRBD2	TRBJ2-3	15	CASTPWAGAADTQYF	TGTGCCAGCACCCCCTGGGCGGGAGCGGCAGATACGCAGTATTTT
TRBV5-4	NA	TRBJ2-7	11	CASSNISEQYF	TGTGCCAGCAGCAACATCAGCGAGCAGTACTTC
TRBV7-2	NA	TRBJ2-7	15	CASSLALYGSYEQYF	TGTGCCAGCAGCTTAGCGCTATATGGGAGTTACGAGCAGTACTTC
TRBV19	TRBD2	TRBJ2-7	16	CASSFPGLAGVYEQYF	TGTGCCAGTAGTTTCCCGGGACTAGCGGGAGTGTACGAGCAGTACTTC
TRBV15	NA	TRBJ2-7	17	CATSPRLTRMIPYEQYF	TGTGCCACCAGTCCGAGATTAACAAGGATGATACCCTACGAGCAGTACTTC